This TCR beta chain was sequenced for a study of blood T cell repertoires in COVID-19. Study details: The United States, Italy and Spain supplied acute and convalescent COVID-19 samples. PBMCs, B-cell-depleted T cells, or T cells provided the cDNA or gDNA that made up the material.

Authors' data handling: Amplified reference gene primers provided the basis for estimating nucleated cell counts. Profiling relied on immunoSEQ multiplex PCR, and the TCRdb table lists in-frame clones only, not all of them. D and trimming were read from the DNA, whereas the V and J calls and clone size are those reported in that table. The data show about 230,000 clones, with roughly 85% seen just once and around 0.89% held by the top ten. Specimen: peripheral blood. The receptor was derived from a middle-aged man with acute or convalescent COVID-19.

In DNA form, the CDR3 reads TGCGCCAGCAGCACCCAGGGGGCCGGCGCTAATGAAAAACTGTTTTTT. Protein: CASSTQGAGANEKLFF. J is TRBJ1-4 and V is TRBV5-1; 8 bases fit TRBD1. Trimming at V came to 4 bases and at J to 3 bases, leaving 8 bases not matched to a gene. The CDR3 sequence is 16 residues long. CDR1 SGHRS and CDR2 YFSETQ come from the germline V gene.